Listed here are 11 T cell receptor beta chains from one sample, sequenced in a study of beta chain features in type 1 diabetes. The study's findings and limits: All four CD4+ subsets of Type 1 diabetes patients contained TCRB CDR3s that were moderately but significantly shorter.

Isolated RNA was reverse transcribed in full, so expressed TCRB transcripts were sequenced. This table comes from immunoSEQ multiplex PCR, and its TCRdb copy is limited to in-frame clones, with some not included. This table has 640,000 or so clones, roughly 13% appearing once. These TCRs are of unknown antigen specificity. Sequences were obtained from naive CD4+ T cells from blood. These TCRs come from a man between 18 and 29 years old with type 1 diabetes.

This chain uses TRBV6-5 with TRBJ2-2, with 9 bases that match TRBD2. The CDR3 is made up of 15 amino acids. J gave up 4 bases and V 4 bases, and 4 bases lay outside the gene matches. Germline values: CDR1 MNHEY, CDR2 SVGAGI. CDR3 region: CASSWERGVTGELFF. DNA of the CDR3: TGTGCCAGCAGTTGGGAGCGGGGGGTCACCGGGGAGCTGTTTTTT.

This clone was counted between two and nine times. V is TRBV18 and J is TRBJ1-5; no definite D call. The germline CDR1 and CDR2 sequences are KGHSH and LQKENI. The V end was cut by 1 base, the J end by 0 bases, with 16 bases between. This CDR3 spans 18 amino acids. This chain's CDR3 is CASSPRARIAYSNQPQHF. CDR3 nucleotides: TGTGCCAGCTCACCACGGGCCAGAATCGCTTATAGCAATCAGCCCCAGCATTTT.

The chain combines TRBV15 with TRBJ1-4; TRBD1 is a possible D gene (5 bases). The germline V gene has CDR1 LNHNV and CDR2 YYDKDF (reference sequence). V lost 11 bases and J 0 bases, leaving 19 bases between the germline ends. CDR3 size: 16 residues. The CDR3: CAAGLGGITTNEKLFF. For the CDR3, the DNA is TGTGCCGCGGGGCTGGGCGGGATAACAACTAATGAAAAACTGTTTTTT.

The chain uses TRBV2 and TRBJ2-1, with D unresolved. V dropped 3 bases and J dropped 4 bases, with 10 bases sitting between them. The CDR3 runs 14 residues. Germline V gene sequence: CDR1 SNHLY, CDR2 FYNNEI. The CDR3 loop reads CASSDWQPYNEQFF. The CDR3 bases are TGTGCCAGCAGTGATTGGCAGCCATACAATGAGCAGTTCTTC.

Only a few counts were recorded for this clone. The chain joins TRBV12-5 to TRBJ2-3, with a tentative D call TRBD1 (5 bases). This CDR3 spans 14 amino acids. Deletions cut 7 bases from V and 1 base from J, with 12 bases between. Germline CDR1 reads LGHNT; CDR2 reads FRNRAP. CDR3 nucleotides: TGTGCTAGTGCCCTGGGGCAGGGCACAGATACGCAGTATTTT. It encodes CASALGQGTDTQYF.

As DNA, the CDR3 is TGTGCCAGCAGCTTAAATCGTAACCCTGAAGCTTTCTTT. Its translation: CASSLNRNPEAFF. The chain joins TRBV7-9 to TRBJ1-1; no clear D gene. The CDR3 covers 13 residues. Germline V gives CDR1 SEHNR, CDR2 FQNEAQ (reference sequence). Trimming stripped 2 bases from V and 6 bases from J, with 10 bases between. Full variable domain (rest looked up from reference TRBV7-9 and TRBJ1-1): DTGVSQNPRHKITKRGQNVTFRCDPISEHNRLYWYRQTLGQGPEFLTYFQNEAQLEKSRLLSDRFSAERPKGSFSTLEIQRTEQGDSAMYLCASSLNRNPEAFFGQGTRLTVV.

This clone has a handful of counts. The V gene is TRBV2, the J gene TRBJ1-1; perhaps TRBD1 as D (6 bases). The CDR3 sequence is 14 residues long. Trimming shortened V by 4 bases and J by 7 bases, and 16 bases separated the two germline ends. From germline, CDR1 is SNHLY and CDR2 FYNNEI. CDR3 loop: CASSASGTGFEAFF. The CDR3 DNA sequence: TGTGCCAGCAGTGCATCGGGTACAGGGTTTGAAGCTTTCTTT.

V gene TRBV19 combines with J gene TRBJ2-3, with D possibly matching TRBD2 (5 bases). Per germline, CDR1 LNHDA and CDR2 SQIVND (reference sequence). CDR3 length: 14 amino acids. V lost 3 bases and J 5 bases, leaving 12 bases between the germline ends. CDR3 sequence: CASSIGVMVDTQYF. The DNA for the CDR3 is TGTGCCAGTAGTATCGGGGTAATGGTAGATACGCAGTATTTT.

This clone has a handful of counts. The genes are TRBV10-2 and TRBJ1-2; D is possibly TRBD1 (5 bases). V was cut by 2 bases and J by 6 bases, with 13 bases left in between. CDR1 is WSHSY, CDR2 SAAADI, per germline. CDR3 length equals 14 residues. The CDR3 is CASSEIDSSNGYTF. The CDR3 nucleotides are TGCGCCAGCAGTGAGATAGACAGTTCTAATGGCTACACCTTC.

The CDR3 DNA reads TGTGCCAGCTCACCCAAAGAGACCCAGTACTTC. Amino acid sequence: CASSPKETQYF. The V and J genes are TRBV18 and TRBJ2-5; D is unclear. Germline lookup yields CDR1 KGHSH and CDR2 LQKENI. The CDR3 consists of 11 residues. V was clipped by 3 bases and J by 3 bases, with 2 bases between them. The full variable domain, with the rest looked up from reference TRBV18 and TRBJ2-5, is NAGVMQNPRHLVRRRGQEARLRCSPMKGHSHVYWYRQLPEEGLKFMVYLQKENIIDESGMPKERFSAEFPKEGPSILRIQQVVRGDSAAYFCASSPKETQYFGPGTRLLVL.

The V gene is TRBV5-1, the J gene TRBJ2-3; the match to TRBD1 covers 7 bases. The CDR3 runs to 15 residues. Germline V gene sequence: CDR1 SGHRS, CDR2 YFSETQ. After removal of 0 bases from V and 0 bases from J, the junction contained 1 base not matched to a gene. CDR3 amino acids: CASSLEGQSTDTQYF. The CDR3 nucleotides are TGCGCCAGCAGCTTGGAGGGACAGAGCACAGATACGCAGTATTTT. Together with reference TRBV5-1 and TRBJ2-3, the CDR3 gives the full variable domain: KAGVTQTPRYLIKTRGQQVTLSCSPISGHRSVSWYQQTPGQGLQFLFEYFSETQRNKGNFPGRFSGRQFSNSRSEMNVSTLELGDSALYLCASSLEGQSTDTQYFGPGTRLTVL.